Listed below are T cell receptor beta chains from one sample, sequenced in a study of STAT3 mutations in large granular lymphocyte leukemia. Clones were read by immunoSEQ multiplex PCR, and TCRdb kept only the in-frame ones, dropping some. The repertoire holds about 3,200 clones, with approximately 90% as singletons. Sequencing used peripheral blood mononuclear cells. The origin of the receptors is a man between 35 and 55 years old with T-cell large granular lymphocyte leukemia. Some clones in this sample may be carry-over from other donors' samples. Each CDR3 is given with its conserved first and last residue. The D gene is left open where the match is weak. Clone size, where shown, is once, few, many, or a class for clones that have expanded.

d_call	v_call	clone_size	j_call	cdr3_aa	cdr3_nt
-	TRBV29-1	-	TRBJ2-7	CSVEGSSYEQYF	TGCAGCGTTGAAGGGAGCTCCTACGAGCAGTACTTC
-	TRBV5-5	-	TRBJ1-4	CASSPGRGLTGGSELFF	TGTGCCAGCAGCCCGGGGCGAGGGTTGACGGGGGGATCGGAACTGTTTTTT
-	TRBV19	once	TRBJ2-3	CASSIVGSTDTQYF	TGTGCCAGTAGTATAGTGGGCAGCACAGATACGCAGTATTTT
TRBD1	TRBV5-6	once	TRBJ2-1	CASSSGTGNSYNEQFF	TGTGCCAGCAGCTCTGGGACAGGGAATTCCTACAATGAGCAGTTCTTC
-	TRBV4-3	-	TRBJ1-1	CASSQTIVAGDTEAFF	TGCGCCAGCAGCCAAACTATCGTGGCGGGGGACACTGAAGCTTTCTTT
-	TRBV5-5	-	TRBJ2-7	CASSLYKGSYEQYF	TGTGCCAGCAGCTTGTATAAGGGCTCCTACGAGCAGTACTTC
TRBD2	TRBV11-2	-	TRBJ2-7	CASTFERGGTYEQYF	TGTGCCAGCACATTTGAGCGGGGGGGAACCTACGAGCAGTACTTC
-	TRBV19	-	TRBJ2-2	CASSIEVGLITGTGELFF	TGTGCCAGTAGTATAGAAGTCGGACTTATTACGGGCACCGGGGAGCTGTTTTTT
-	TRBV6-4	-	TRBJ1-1	CASSKGVGTEAFF	TGTGCCAGCAGTAAGGGGGTTGGGACTGAAGCTTTCTTT
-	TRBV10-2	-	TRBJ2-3	CASARYLENADTQYF	TGCGCCAGCGCCCGATATTTGGAGAATGCAGATACGCAGTATTTT
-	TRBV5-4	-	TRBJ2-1	CASSTVWGRGLAVGQFF	TGTGCCAGCAGCACCGTGTGGGGCAGGGGGCTAGCGGTGGGGCAGTTCTTC
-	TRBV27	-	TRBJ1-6	CASMPDLWNSPLHF	TGTGCCAGCATGCCGGACCTATGGAATTCACCCCTCCACTTT
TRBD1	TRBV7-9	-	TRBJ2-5	CASSLGRGETQYF	TGTGCCAGCAGCTTAGGCAGGGGGGAGACCCAGTACTTC
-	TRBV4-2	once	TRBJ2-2	CASSQEIGFAISSNTGELFF	TGTGCCAGCAGCCAAGAAATTGGGTTTGCGATTTCTAGTAACACCGGGGAGCTGTTTTTT
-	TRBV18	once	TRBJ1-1	CASSLQKNTEAFF	TGTGCCAGCTCACTACAGAAGAACACTGAAGCTTTCTTT
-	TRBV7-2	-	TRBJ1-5	CASSIRGEGNQPQHF	TGTGCCAGCAGCATTAGGGGGGAGGGCAATCAGCCCCAGCATTTT
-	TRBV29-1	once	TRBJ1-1	CSVRLMNTEAFF	TGCAGCGTCAGGTTAATGAACACTGAAGCTTTCTTT
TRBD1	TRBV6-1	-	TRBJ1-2	CASSEVGTGYGYTF	TGTGCCAGCAGTGAAGTAGGGACAGGGTATGGCTACACCTTC
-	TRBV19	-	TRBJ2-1	CASSIGTPSYNEQFF	TGTGCCAGTAGTATTGGGACACCCTCCTACAATGAGCAGTTCTTC
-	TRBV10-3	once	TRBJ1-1	CAISGTPNTEAFF	TGTGCCATCAGTGGGACACCGAACACTGAAGCTTTCTTT
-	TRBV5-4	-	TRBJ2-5	CASSFSAETQYF	TGTGCCAGCAGCTTTTCGGCGGAGACCCAGTACTTC
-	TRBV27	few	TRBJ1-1	CASSLMRENTEAFF	TGTGCCAGCAGTTTAATGAGGGAGAACACTGAAGCTTTCTTT
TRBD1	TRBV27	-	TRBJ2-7	CASSLVDRGGEQYF	TGTGCCAGCAGTCTCGTAGACAGGGGCGGCGAGCAGTACTTC
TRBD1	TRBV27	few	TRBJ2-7	CASSLRGQGHLEQYF	TGTGCCAGCAGTTTAAGGGGACAGGGGCATCTTGAGCAGTACTTC
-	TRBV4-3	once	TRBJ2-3	CASSQDRWTDTQYF	TGCGCCAGCAGCCAAGATCGGTGGACAGATACGCAGTATTTT
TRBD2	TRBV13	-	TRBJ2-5	CASSPTAGGAQYF	TGTGCCAGCAGCCCCACAGCGGGGGGTGCCCAGTACTTC
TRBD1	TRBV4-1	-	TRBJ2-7	CASSDRDSDYEQYF	TGCGCCAGCAGCGACCGGGACAGCGACTACGAGCAGTACTTC
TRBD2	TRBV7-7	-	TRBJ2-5	CASSPGGGRETQYF	TGTGCCAGCAGCCCCGGGGGAGGGAGAGAGACCCAGTACTTC
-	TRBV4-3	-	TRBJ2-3	CASSQGDLLTDTQYF	TGCGCCAGCAGCCAGGGGGACTTACTTACAGATACGCAGTATTTT
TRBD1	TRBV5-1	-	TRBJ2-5	CASSFGTGEETQYF	TGCGCCAGCAGCTTCGGGACAGGGGAAGAGACCCAGTACTTC
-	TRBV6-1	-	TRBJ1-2	CASSGGQAIYGYTF	TGTGCCAGCAGTGGTGGGCAGGCGATCTATGGCTACACCTTC
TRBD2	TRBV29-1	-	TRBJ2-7	CSVEVGGEGYEQYF	TGCAGCGTTGAGGTCGGGGGGGAGGGCTACGAGCAGTACTTC
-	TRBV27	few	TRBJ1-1	CASSPRDYTEAFF	TGTGCCAGCAGTCCCCGGGACTACACTGAAGCTTTCTTT
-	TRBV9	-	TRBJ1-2	CASSADSHQTVYGYTF	TGTGCCAGCAGCGCAGATTCCCACCAGACGGTCTATGGCTACACCTTC
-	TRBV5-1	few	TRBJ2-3	CASSLDGSDTQYF	TGCGCCAGCAGCTTGGATGGCTCAGATACGCAGTATTTT
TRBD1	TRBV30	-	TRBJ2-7	CAWSSRTGNEQYF	TGTGCCTGGAGTTCCCGGACAGGGAACGAGCAGTACTTC
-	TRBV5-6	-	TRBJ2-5	CASRREETQYF	TGTGCCAGCAGGCGGGAAGAGACCCAGTACTTC
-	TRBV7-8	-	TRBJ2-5	CASSLGGRRGETQYF	TGTGCCAGCAGCTTAGGAGGCAGGCGCGGAGAGACCCAGTACTTC
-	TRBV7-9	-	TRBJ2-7	CASSLPAGGTAHSYEQYF	TGTGCCAGCAGCTTACCAGCGGGTGGGACAGCGCACTCCTACGAGCAGTACTTC
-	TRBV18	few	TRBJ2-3	CASSGQAHTDTQYF	TGTGCCAGCTCAGGTCAGGCCCACACAGATACGCAGTATTTT
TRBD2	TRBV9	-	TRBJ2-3	CASSPRTSGSMYF	TGTGCCAGCAGCCCCCGGACTAGCGGCAGTATGTATTTT
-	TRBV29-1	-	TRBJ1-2	CSVETDTYGYTF	TGCAGCGTTGAGACAGACACCTATGGCTACACCTTC
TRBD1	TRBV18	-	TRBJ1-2	CASSPGNRGNNYGYTF	TGTGCCAGCTCACCAGGTAACAGGGGAAACAACTATGGCTACACCTTC
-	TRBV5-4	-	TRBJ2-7	CASSPSQGGEQYF	TGTGCCAGCAGCCCCTCCCAGGGCGGCGAGCAGTACTTC
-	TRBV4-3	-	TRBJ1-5	CASSQGWTDNQPQHF	TGCGCCAGCAGCCAGGGGTGGACAGACAATCAGCCCCAGCATTTT
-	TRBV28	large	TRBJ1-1	CASSPIRGLASEAFF	TGTGCCAGCAGCCCGATCCGGGGCCTCGCTTCTGAAGCTTTCTTT
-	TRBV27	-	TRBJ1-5	CASSLALDQPQHF	TGTGCCAGCAGTTTGGCTCTGGATCAGCCCCAGCATTTT
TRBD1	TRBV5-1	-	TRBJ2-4	CASSYNRGEAKNIQYF	TGCGCCAGCAGCTACAACAGGGGAGAAGCCAAAAACATTCAGTACTTC
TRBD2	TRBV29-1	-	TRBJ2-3	CSVGGGGASDTQYF	TGCAGCGTTGGTGGCGGGGGGGCGTCAGATACGCAGTATTTT
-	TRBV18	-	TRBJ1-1	CASSPSGPGTSTEAFF	TGTGCCAGCTCACCAAGTGGGCCGGGAACGAGCACTGAAGCTTTCTTT
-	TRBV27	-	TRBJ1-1	CASSWSPRGSRAGGNTEAFF	TGTGCCAGCAGTTGGTCCCCTCGTGGGAGCAGGGCTGGAGGGAACACTGAAGCTTTCTTT
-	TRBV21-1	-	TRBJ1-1	CASSKFIEGRRDTEAFF	TGTGCCAGCAGCAAATTCATTGAGGGGAGGAGGGACACTGAAGCTTTCTTT
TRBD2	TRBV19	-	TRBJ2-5	CASGAGETQYF	TGTGCCAGTGGAGCGGGGGAGACCCAGTACTTC